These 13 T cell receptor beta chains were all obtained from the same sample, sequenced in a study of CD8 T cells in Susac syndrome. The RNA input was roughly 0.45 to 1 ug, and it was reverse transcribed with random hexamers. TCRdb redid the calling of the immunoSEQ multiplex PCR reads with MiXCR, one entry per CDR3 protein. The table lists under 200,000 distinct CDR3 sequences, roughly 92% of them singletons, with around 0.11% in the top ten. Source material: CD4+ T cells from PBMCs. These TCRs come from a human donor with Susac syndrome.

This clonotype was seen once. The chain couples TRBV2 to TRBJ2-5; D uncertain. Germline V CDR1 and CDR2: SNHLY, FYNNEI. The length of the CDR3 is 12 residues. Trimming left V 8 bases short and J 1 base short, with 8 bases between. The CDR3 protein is CASDLVQETQYF. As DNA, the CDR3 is TGTGCCAGCGATCTAGTCCAAGAGACCCAGTACTTC.

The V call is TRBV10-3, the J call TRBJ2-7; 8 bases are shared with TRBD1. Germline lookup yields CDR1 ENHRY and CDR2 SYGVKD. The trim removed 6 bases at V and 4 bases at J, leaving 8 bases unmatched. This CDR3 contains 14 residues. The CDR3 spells CAISEDRDRYEQYF. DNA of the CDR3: TGTGCCATCAGCGAGGACAGGGATAGGTACGAGCAGTACTTC.

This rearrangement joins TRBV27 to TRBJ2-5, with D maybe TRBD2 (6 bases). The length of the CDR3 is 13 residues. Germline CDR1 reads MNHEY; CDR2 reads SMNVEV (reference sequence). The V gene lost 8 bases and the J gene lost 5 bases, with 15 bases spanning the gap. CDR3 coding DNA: TGTGCCAGCTGGACCGGAGGAGGGGAGACCCAGTACTTC. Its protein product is CASWTGGGETQYF.

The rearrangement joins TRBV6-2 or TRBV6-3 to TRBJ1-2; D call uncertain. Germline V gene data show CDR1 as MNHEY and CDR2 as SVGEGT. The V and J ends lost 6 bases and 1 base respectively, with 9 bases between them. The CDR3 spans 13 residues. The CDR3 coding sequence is TGTGCCAGCAGCTACAGTATTAACTATGGCTACACCTTC. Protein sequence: CASSYSINYGYTF.

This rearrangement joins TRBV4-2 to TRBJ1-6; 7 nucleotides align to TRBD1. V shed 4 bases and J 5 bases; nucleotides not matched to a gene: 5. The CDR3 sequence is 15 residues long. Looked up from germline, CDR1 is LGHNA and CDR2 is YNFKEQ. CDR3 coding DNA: TGTGCCAGCAGCCGAGACAGGGCTGATAATTCACCCCTCCACTTT. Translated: CASSRDRADNSPLHF.

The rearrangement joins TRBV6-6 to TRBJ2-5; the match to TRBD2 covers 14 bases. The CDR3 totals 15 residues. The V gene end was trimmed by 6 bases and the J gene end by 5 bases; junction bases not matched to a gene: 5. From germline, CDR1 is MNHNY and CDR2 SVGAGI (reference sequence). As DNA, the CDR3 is TGTGCCAGCAGAGGGACTAGCGGGGGTGAGGAGACCCAGTACTTC. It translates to CASRGTSGGEETQYF.

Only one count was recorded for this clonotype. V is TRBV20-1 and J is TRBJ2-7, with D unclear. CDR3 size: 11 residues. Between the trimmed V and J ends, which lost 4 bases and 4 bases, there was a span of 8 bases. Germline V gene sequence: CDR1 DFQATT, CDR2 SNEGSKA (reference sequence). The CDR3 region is CSAKGDYEQYF. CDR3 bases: TGCAGTGCTAAGGGTGATTACGAGCAGTACTTC.

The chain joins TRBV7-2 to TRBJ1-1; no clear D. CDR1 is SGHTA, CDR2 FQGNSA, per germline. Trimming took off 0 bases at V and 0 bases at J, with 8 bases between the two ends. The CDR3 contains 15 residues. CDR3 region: CASSLAASMNTEAFF. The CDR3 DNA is TGTGCCAGCAGCTTAGCTGCGAGCATGAACACTGAAGCTTTCTTT.

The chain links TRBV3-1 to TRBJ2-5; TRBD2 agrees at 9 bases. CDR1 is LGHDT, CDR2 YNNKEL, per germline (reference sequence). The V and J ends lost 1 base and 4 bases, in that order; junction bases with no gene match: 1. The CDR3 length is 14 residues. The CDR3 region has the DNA TGTGCCAGCAGCCAAGGAGCGGGGGGAGAGACCCAGTACTTC. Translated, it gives CASSQGAGGETQYF.

CDR3 bases: TGTGCCAGCACCCCGCCAAGTACCTATAATTCACCCCTCCACTTT. Translating it yields CASTPPSTYNSPLHF. The rearrangement uses TRBV6-5 and TRBJ1-6; D remains ambiguous. The CDR3 sequence is 15 residues long. The germline V and J ends were trimmed by 7 bases and 2 bases, with 12 bases remaining between them. CDR1 is MNHEY, CDR2 SVGAGI, per germline.

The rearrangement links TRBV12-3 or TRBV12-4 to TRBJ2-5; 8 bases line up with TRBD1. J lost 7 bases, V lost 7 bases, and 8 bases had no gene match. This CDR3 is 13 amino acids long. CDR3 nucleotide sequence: TGTGCCAGCACCCTGACAGGGGCCGGGACCCAGTACTTC. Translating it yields CASTLTGAGTQYF.

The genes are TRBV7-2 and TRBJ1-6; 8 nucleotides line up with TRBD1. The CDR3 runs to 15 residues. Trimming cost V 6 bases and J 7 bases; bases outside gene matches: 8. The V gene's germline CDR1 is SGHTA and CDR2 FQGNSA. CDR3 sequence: CASRYLGQGNSPLHF. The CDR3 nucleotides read TGTGCCAGCAGATACTTAGGACAGGGCAATTCACCCCTCCACTTT.

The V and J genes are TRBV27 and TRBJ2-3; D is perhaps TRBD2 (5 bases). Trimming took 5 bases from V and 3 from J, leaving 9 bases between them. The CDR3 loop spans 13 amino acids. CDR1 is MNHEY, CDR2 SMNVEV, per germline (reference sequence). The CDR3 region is CASSITRTDTQYF. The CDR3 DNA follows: TGTGCCAGCAGTATTACTAGAACAGATACGCAGTATTTT.